This TCR beta chain is from a study of CD8+ T cells in alopecia areata. General observations from the study: Especially in alopecia totalis/universalis, lesional scalp showed greater clonality than normal scalp did.

This CDR3 comprises 15 residues. V lost 4 bases, J lost 0 bases, and 14 bases lay in between. The V gene's germline CDR1 is GTSNPN and CDR2 SVGIG (reference sequence). Once RNA had been extracted, it was reverse transcribed into cDNA to act as the sequencing template. The data were produced by immunoSEQ multiplex PCR, yet TCRdb's version contains in-frame clones alone and is incomplete. The repertoire includes 150,000 to 200,000 clones, about 63% of them detected once, and roughly 14% sits in the top ten. In regard to this clone: Its antigen is not known.

This material consisted of CD4+ T cells sorted from blood, taken at week 0. This rearrangement joins TRBV30 to TRBJ2-3, with D perhaps matching TRBD1 or TRBD2 (5 bases each). This sequence was found in a human donor with alopecia areata. This CDR3 is CAWTRDRSSTDTQYF. The CDR3 bases are TGTGCCTGGACCCGGGACCGATCGAGCACAGATACGCAGTATTTT.